The 7 T cell receptor beta chains in this list originate from one sample, sequenced in a study of blood T cells in healthy people across ages. A second PCR of 7 to 11 cycles used a sample-barcoded 5' primer and a J-beta primer mix. TCRdb recomputed calls from the 5' RACE reads with MiXCR, one row per CDR3 protein. The sample holds hundreds of thousands of distinct CDR3 sequences, around 45% seen once. The sample comprised blood. The receptors here all came from a woman in her fifties or sixties in good health.

The V call is TRBV6-2 or TRBV6-3, the J call TRBJ2-1, with D perhaps matching TRBD2 (6 bases). Looked up from germline, CDR1 is MNHEY and CDR2 is SVGEGT. The V end was cut by 0 bases, the J end by 9 bases, with 18 bases between. This CDR3 has 16 residues. CDR3 amino acids: CASSYSLGGLGGEQFF. The CDR3 bases are TGTGCCAGCAGTTACTCCCTAGGAGGGCTTGGGGGTGAGCAGTTCTTC.

This clonotype was detected ten times or more. The V call is TRBV5-1, the J call TRBJ2-7, with D possibly being TRBD1 (6 bases). V lost 5 bases and J 0 bases, leaving 6 bases between the germline ends. Germline V gene sequence: CDR1 SGHRS, CDR2 YFSETQ. CDR3 length: 12 amino acids. CDR3 coding DNA: TGCGCCAGCAGGGACAGCTCCTACGAGCAGTACTTC. The encoded protein is CASRDSSYEQYF. Full variable domain (rest looked up from reference TRBV5-1 and TRBJ2-7): KAGVTQTPRYLIKTRGQQVTLSCSPISGHRSVSWYQQTPGQGLQFLFEYFSETQRNKGNFPGRFSGRQFSNSRSEMNVSTLELGDSALYLCASRDSSYEQYFGPGTRLTVT.

The chain has TRBV29-1 and TRBJ1-4; D ambiguous. This CDR3 region has 13 residues. With 4 bases removed from V and 3 bases from J, the gap between germline ends came to 9 bases. CDR1 SQVTM and CDR2 ANQGSEA come from the germline V gene. The chain's CDR3 is CSVVEIPNEKLFF. Here the CDR3 DNA reads TGCAGCGTTGTTGAGATACCTAATGAAAAACTGTTTTTT.

V is TRBV14 and J is TRBJ2-4; 9 bases align to TRBD2. CDR3 size: 15 residues. Germline V CDR1 and CDR2: SGHDN, FVKESK. Trimming cost V 4 bases and J 13 bases; bases outside gene matches: 14. The CDR3, as DNA: TGTGCCAGCAGCCGATTCACTAGCGGGTACAATGAGCAGTACTTC. This codes for CASSRFTSGYNEQYF. Based on the CDR3 plus reference TRBV14 and TRBJ2-4, the full variable domain is EAGVTQFPSHSVIEKGQTVTLRCDPISGHDNLYWYRRVMGKEIKFLLHFVKESKQDESGMPNNRFLAERTGGTYSTLKVQPAELEDSGVYFCASSRFTSGYNEQYFGAGTRLSVL.

The V gene is TRBV6-2 or TRBV6-3, the J gene TRBJ1-5; 7 bases are a match to TRBD1. Germline trimming cut 8 bases from V and 7 bases from J; bases unmatched to any gene: 17. The CDR3 extends over 16 amino acids. The germline CDR1 and CDR2 sequences are MNHEY and SVGEGT. The CDR3 reads CASGHLTGSSGQPQHF. CDR3 sequence (DNA): TGTGCCAGCGGCCATCTGACAGGGTCATCGGGACAGCCCCAGCATTTT.

The chain has TRBV13 and TRBJ2-1; D may be TRBD1 or TRBD2 (5 bases each). The V end lost 7 bases, the J end lost 11 bases, and 21 bases lay between the germline ends. The CDR3 runs to 14 residues. Per the germline V gene, CDR1 is PRHDT and CDR2 is FYEKMQ (reference sequence). CDR3 sequence (DNA): TGTGCCAGCAACCACGGACTCGGGGACGGTAAGCAGTTCTTC. This encodes CASNHGLGDGKQFF.

V usage is TRBV29-1 and J usage is TRBJ2-4, with 7 bases identical to TRBD2. The end of the DNA aligns better with TRBJ2-7, so the J call may be wrong. The germline gives CDR1 SQVTM, CDR2 ANQGSEA. CDR3 size: 14 residues. The CDR3 DNA sequence: TGCAGCGTTGGTCTCGGGCTAGCGGACTACGAGCAGTACTTC. Its protein product is CSVGLGLADYEQYF.